A selection of T cell receptor beta chains follows, all from one sample in a study. Sequenced by immunoSEQ multiplex PCR; TCRdb stores in-frame clones only, minus some. The table includes nearly 70,000 clones, around 93% detected once. Sequenced material: PBMCs. Receptors were obtained from a man aged 40-49 years with rheumatoid arthritis. Both conserved end residues are part of each CDR3. Fields, in order: V gene, D gene, J gene, clone size, CDR3 DNA, CDR3 protein. D genes are given only for firm matches. The size of a clone is reported for some rows only, either as once, few or many, or as a class for expanded clones.

V: TRBV7-3
D: TRBD1
J: TRBJ2-3
size: -
DNA: TGTGCCAGCAGCTTGACCCGGACAGGAGAGGTCACAGATACGCAGTATTTT
CDR3: CASSLTRTGEVTDTQYF

V: TRBV6-5
D: TRBD1
J: TRBJ1-1
size: -
DNA: TGTGCCAGCAGGGCCACAGGGGGTAGAAACACTGAAGCTTTCTTT
CDR3: CASRATGGRNTEAFF

V: TRBV7-2
D: -
J: TRBJ1-3
size: -
DNA: TGTGCCAGCAGCTTATTGGATTACTCTGGAAACACCATATATTTT
CDR3: CASSLLDYSGNTIYF

V: TRBV30
D: -
J: TRBJ2-2
size: -
DNA: TGTGCCTGGAGTTCCTGGCCCAGGGGGGACGGGGAGCTGTTTTTT
CDR3: CAWSSWPRGDGELFF

V: TRBV7-9
D: TRBD1
J: TRBJ2-7
size: -
DNA: TGTGCCAGCAGCTTGGAACGGACAGGGCGATCCCCCTACGAGCAGTACTTC
CDR3: CASSLERTGRSPYEQYF

V: TRBV9
D: TRBD2
J: TRBJ2-5
size: once
DNA: TGTGCCAGCAGCGTAGGGTCCAGCGGGAGTAAAGAGACCCAGTACTTC
CDR3: CASSVGSSGSKETQYF

V: TRBV18
D: -
J: TRBJ1-1
size: -
DNA: TGTGCCAGCTCATTCGGGGGGCAATCGAACACTGAAGCTTTCTTT
CDR3: CASSFGGQSNTEAFF

V: TRBV7-6
D: -
J: TRBJ1-4
size: -
DNA: TGTGCCAGCAGCGCACAGCGGGAAAAACTGTTTTTT
CDR3: CASSAQREKLFF

V: TRBV10-1
D: -
J: TRBJ2-5
size: -
DNA: TGCGCCAGCAGTGAGAAAGCGGGAGAGACCCAGTACTTC
CDR3: CASSEKAGETQYF

V: TRBV7-2
D: -
J: TRBJ2-2
size: -
DNA: TGTGCCAGCAGCTTAATCGTAGCGGCGAACACCGGGGAGCTGTTTTTT
CDR3: CASSLIVAANTGELFF

V: TRBV7-2
D: -
J: TRBJ2-7
size: -
DNA: TGTGCCAGCAGCTTAGCCGGGACTTCCTCCTACGAGCAGTACTTC
CDR3: CASSLAGTSSYEQYF

V: TRBV19
D: TRBD1
J: TRBJ1-5
size: -
DNA: TGTGCCAGTAGGGACAGGGGGGGGGATAGCAATCAGCCCCAGCATTTT
CDR3: CASRDRGGDSNQPQHF

V: TRBV20-1
D: TRBD1
J: TRBJ1-4
size: -
DNA: TGCAGTGCTAGTCAGTTGTCAAGGCAGGGGGCTTTTAATGAAAAACTGTTTTTT
CDR3: CSASQLSRQGAFNEKLFF

V: TRBV15
D: -
J: TRBJ2-3
size: -
DNA: TGTGCCACCAGCAGAGATTATGGCCGGCGGCGGGGAAGCACAGATACGCAGTATTTT
CDR3: CATSRDYGRRRGSTDTQYF

V: TRBV12-3/TRBV12-4
D: -
J: TRBJ1-1
size: -
DNA: TGTGCCAGCATCAAAAGGGGGAACACTGAAGCTTTCTTT
CDR3: CASIKRGNTEAFF

V: TRBV7-8
D: -
J: TRBJ1-4
size: -
DNA: TGTGCCAGCAGCTTACGGTCGGGGCCAACTAATGAAAAACTGTTTTTT
CDR3: CASSLRSGPTNEKLFF